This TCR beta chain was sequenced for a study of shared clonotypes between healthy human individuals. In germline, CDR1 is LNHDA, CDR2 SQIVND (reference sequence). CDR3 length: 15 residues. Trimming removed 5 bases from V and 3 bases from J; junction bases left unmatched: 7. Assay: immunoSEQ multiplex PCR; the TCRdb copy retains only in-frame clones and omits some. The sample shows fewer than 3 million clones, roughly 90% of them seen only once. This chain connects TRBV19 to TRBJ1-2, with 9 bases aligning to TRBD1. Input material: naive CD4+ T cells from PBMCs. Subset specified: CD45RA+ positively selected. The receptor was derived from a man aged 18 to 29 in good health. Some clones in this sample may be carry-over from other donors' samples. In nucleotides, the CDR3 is TGTGCCAGTAGTGACCGGGACAGGGTATACTATGGCTACACCTTC. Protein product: CASSDRDRVYYGYTF.